Following are 28 T cell receptor beta chains from one sample sequenced in a study of cytomegalovirus exposure and HLA in healthy donors (dated by TCRdb to 2015 to 2018). The protocol used for the library was the immunoSEQ multiplex PCR assay. For the multiplex PCR, a mixture combining 60 forward primers for TCR Vbeta segments and 13 reverse primers for TCR Jbeta segments was used. What TCRdb holds here is the immuneACCESS table cut down to in-frame rearrangements. Part of the clones is not present; checked against another copy, under half of the missing clones reflect an unresolved V gene, and the others are unexplained. In all, the sample holds about 160,000 clones, and 75% of those were seen once. Together, the top ten hold 2.5% to 3% of the sample. Specimen: PBMCs. The receptor source for this set is a woman in her forties or fifties in good health and CMV-seropositive.

The CDR3 nucleotides read TGCGCCAGCAGCTTTACAGGGGGCTCCTACGAGCAGTACTTC. As protein: CASSFTGGSYEQYF. The chain couples TRBV5-1 to TRBJ2-7, with TRBD1 identical over 8 bases. The CDR3 is 14 amino acids. V shed 2 bases and J 0 bases; nucleotides not matched to a gene: 1. CDR1 is SGHRS and CDR2 is YFSETQ in the germline V gene.

This clone was seen just once. This chain connects TRBV5-1 to TRBJ2-1, with D possibly matching TRBD1 (6 bases). Trimming took off 4 bases at V and 5 bases at J, with 13 bases between the two ends. The length of the CDR3 is 14 residues. Germline-derived CDR1 and CDR2 are SGHRS and YFSETQ. The CDR3 here is CASSLAGQNNEQFF. Here the CDR3 DNA reads TGCGCCAGCAGCCTAGCCGGACAGAACAATGAGCAGTTCTTC.

The chain carries TRBV6-5 and TRBJ2-7; 7 positions match TRBD2. The V and J ends lost 0 bases and 3 bases, in that order; junction bases with no gene match: 8. The CDR3 extends over 16 amino acids. Germline assignment: CDR1 MNHEY and CDR2 SVGAGI. For the CDR3, the DNA is TGTGCCAGCAGTTACTCTTCGCGGGGGTCCCTCTACGAGCAGTACTTC. This gives the protein CASSYSSRGSLYEQYF.

This chain joins TRBV30 and TRBJ1-6; 7 bases fit TRBD1. V dropped 2 bases and J dropped 13; count of bases not matched to a gene: 14. The germline gives CDR1 GTSNPN, CDR2 SVGIG (reference sequence). The CDR3 is 15 residues long. In DNA, the CDR3 is TGTGCCTGGAGTCCCGGGACAGCCGGTATTAGGCCCCTCCACTTT. It encodes CAWSPGTAGIRPLHF.

The chain's CDR3 is CASSYQTGYTEAFF. DNA for the CDR3: TGTGCCAGCAGTTACCAAACAGGGTACACTGAAGCTTTCTTT. This sequence joins TRBV6-5 and TRBJ1-1; weak D call: TRBD1 (6 bases). CDR3 length: 14 amino acids. V lost 2 bases and J lost 3, with 10 bases in between. Germline-derived CDR1 and CDR2 are MNHEY and SVGAGI.

The gene calls are TRBV7-6 and TRBJ1-4; no definite D call. This CDR3 has 13 amino acids. Germline V CDR1 and CDR2: SGHVS, FNYEAQ. Trimming cost V 0 bases and J 15 bases, with 14 bases left between them. CDR3 nucleotide sequence: TGTGCCAGCAGCTTAGCGGGGTCGGGAGTATTGTTTTTT. It translates to CASSLAGSGVLFF.

In its sample, this clone was seen a few times. The chain is built from TRBV4-2 and TRBJ1-2, with unresolved D. Trimming stripped 4 bases from V and 4 bases from J, with 10 bases between. There are 13 residues in the CDR3. Germline V gene sequence: CDR1 LGHNA, CDR2 YNFKEQ. The CDR3 is CASSPSSFYGYTF. As DNA, the CDR3 is TGTGCCAGCAGCCCAAGTAGTTTCTATGGCTACACCTTC.

This sequence joins TRBV6-1 and TRBJ2-7, with 7 bases lining up with TRBD1. Looked up from germline, CDR1 is MNHNS and CDR2 is SASEGT. V trimming: 7 bases; J trimming: 4 bases; junction bases outside the gene matches: 1. The CDR3 consists of 11 residues. The CDR3 bases are TGTGCCAGCAACAGGGGATACGAGCAGTACTTC. It encodes CASNRGYEQYF.

The chain has TRBV5-1 and TRBJ2-1; TRBD2 aligns across 7 bases. J gave up 0 bases and V 5 bases, and 5 bases lay outside the gene matches. Germline loops: CDR1 SGHRS, CDR2 YFSETQ. CDR3 length equals 15 residues. The CDR3 DNA sequence: TGCGCCAGCAGACCTACTAGCGTCTCCTACAATGAGCAGTTCTTC. Its protein is CASRPTSVSYNEQFF.

The chain has TRBV6-1 and TRBJ1-5; 9 positions agree with TRBD1. Germline V gene lookup returns CDR1 MNHNS and CDR2 SASEGT. This CDR3 region has 15 residues. V lost 4 bases and J lost 7; bases outside the gene matches: 8. DNA for the CDR3: TGTGCCAGCAGTGCGGGACAGGGATTAGGACAGCCCCAGCATTTT. It codes for CASSAGQGLGQPQHF.

The chain employs TRBV7-9 and TRBJ2-5, with D hard to call. There are 14 residues in the CDR3. V lost 1 base and J lost 2, with 8 bases in between. Per germline, CDR1 SEHNR and CDR2 FQNEAQ (reference sequence). CDR3 bases: TGTGCCAGCAGCTTAGATGGCAGTCAAGAGACCCAGTACTTC. Protein product: CASSLDGSQETQYF.

This clone was seen just once. CDR3 in DNA: TGTGCCAGCAGTTACCTACGGAGTTCGTACGAGCAGTACTTC. Protein sequence: CASSYLRSSYEQYF. The V call is TRBV6-5, the J call TRBJ2-7; D call uncertain. Trimming cost V 2 bases and J 4 bases, with 12 bases left between them. Germline lookup yields CDR1 MNHEY and CDR2 SVGAGI. This CDR3 contains 14 residues.

This chain's CDR3 is CASSGPTGAGEQYF. The CDR3 DNA follows: TGTGCCAGCTCAGGACCTACAGGGGCCGGGGAGCAGTACTTC. This chain joins TRBV18 and TRBJ2-7; TRBD1 matches 7 bases. Germline V CDR1 and CDR2: KGHSH, LQKENI. The CDR3 length is 14 residues. V lost 5 bases to trimming and J lost 7 bases; unmatched junction nucleotides: 11.

This clone was detected only a few times. The chain uses TRBV2 and TRBJ1-1; D may be TRBD1 (6 bases). The germline gives CDR1 SNHLY, CDR2 FYNNEI. CDR3 size: 10 residues. This chain's CDR3 is CATGRTEAFF. Written as DNA, the CDR3 is TGTGCGACAGGACGCACTGAAGCTTTCTTT.

The rearrangement joins TRBV5-1 to TRBJ1-2, with 10 bases lining up with TRBD1. This CDR3 comprises 14 residues. In germline, CDR1 is SGHRS, CDR2 YFSETQ. The V gene end was trimmed by 3 bases and the J gene end by 6 bases; junction bases not matched to a gene: 5. The CDR3 DNA sequence: TGCGCCAGCAGCTCCGGGACAGGGGTACATGGCTACACCTTC. It codes for CASSSGTGVHGYTF.

This chain links TRBV6-5 with TRBJ1-2, with unresolved D. Germline lookup yields CDR1 MNHEY and CDR2 SVGAGI. The CDR3 has 15 amino acids. The ends were cut back, 6 bases at V and 3 bases at J, with 17 bases in the middle. CDR3 protein: CASRPNSEFYYGYTF. CDR3 coding DNA: TGTGCCAGCAGGCCGAATTCGGAGTTCTACTATGGCTACACCTTC.

This clone was observed a handful of times. This sequence joins TRBV7-9 and TRBJ2-7, with a tentative D call TRBD2 (6 bases). The CDR3 runs 13 residues. The ends were cut back, 5 bases at V and 3 bases at J, with 11 bases in the middle. In germline, CDR1 is SEHNR, CDR2 FQNEAQ (reference sequence). DNA of the CDR3: TGTGCCAGCAGCGCGGGGCCGAACTACGAGCAGTACTTC. This encodes CASSAGPNYEQYF. Together with reference TRBV7-9 and TRBJ2-7, the CDR3 gives the full variable domain: DTGVSQNPRHKITKRGQNVTFRCDPISEHNRLYWYRQTLGQGPEFLTYFQNEAQLEKSRLLSDRFSAERPKGSFSTLEIQRTEQGDSAMYLCASSAGPNYEQYFGPGTRLTVT.

This chain connects TRBV19 to TRBJ1-5; 7 positions agree with TRBD1. Germline CDR1 reads LNHDA; CDR2 reads SQIVND (reference sequence). J was trimmed by 4 bases and V by 3 bases; bases with no gene match: 9. This CDR3 spans 16 amino acids. The CDR3 region has the DNA TGTGCCAGTAGTATCTTCCCGGCAGGGGGGAATCAGCCCCAGCATTTT. It yields the protein CASSIFPAGGNQPQHF.

Note on this clone: The same CDR3 arises from other DNA sequences in this sample as well. The chain has TRBV6-5 and TRBJ1-2, with 9 bases lining up with TRBD1. The CDR3 runs to 15 residues. J was trimmed by 4 bases and V by 0 bases; bases with no gene match: 3. The germline gives CDR1 MNHEY, CDR2 SVGAGI. The CDR3 reads CASSYSGTGFYGYTF. In nucleotides, the CDR3 is TGTGCCAGCAGTTACTCCGGGACAGGGTTCTATGGCTACACCTTC.

This chain uses TRBV5-1 with TRBJ2-1; no clear D gene. Germline CDR1 reads SGHRS; CDR2 reads YFSETQ. The CDR3 is 11 residues long. Deletions cut 3 bases from V and 10 bases from J, with 8 bases between. For the CDR3, the DNA is TGCGCCAGCAGCTCTGAGAGAGAGCAGTTCTTC. As protein: CASSSEREQFF.

The chain uses TRBV6-1 and TRBJ2-3, with a possible D match to TRBD1 (6 bases). The germline CDR1 and CDR2 sequences are MNHNS and SASEGT. Deletions cut 4 bases from V and 3 bases from J, with 14 bases between. The length of the CDR3 is 15 residues. CDR3 nucleotide sequence: TGTGCCAGCAGTGTAAACAGGGTTCGGACAGATACGCAGTATTTT. Amino acid sequence: CASSVNRVRTDTQYF.

The CDR3 reads CSVALGTGSSYNEQFF. The CDR3 bases are TGCAGCGTTGCTTTGGGGACAGGGAGCTCCTACAATGAGCAGTTCTTC. The chain combines TRBV29-1 with TRBJ2-1; 9 positions agree with TRBD1. The CDR3 extends over 16 amino acids. Germline V lookup: CDR1 SQVTM, CDR2 ANQGSEA. J gave up 0 bases and V 4 bases, and 7 bases lay outside the gene matches.

V gene TRBV6-5 combines with J gene TRBJ1-1; the D is unclear. This CDR3 has 12 amino acids. Trimming left V 7 bases short and J 11 bases short, with 17 bases between. Looked up from germline, CDR1 is MNHEY and CDR2 is SVGAGI. CDR3 residues: CASTPPRGIAFF. In DNA form, the CDR3 reads TGTGCCAGCACCCCGCCCCGGGGTATCGCTTTCTTT.

This rearrangement joins TRBV9 to TRBJ1-1, with D maybe TRBD1 (6 bases). V lost 4 bases, J lost 5 bases, and 6 bases lay in between. This CDR3 spans 11 amino acids. CDR1 and CDR2 from the germline V gene are SGDLS and YYNGEE. CDR3 in DNA: TGTGCCAGCAGCAGGGGGACTGAAGCTTTCTTT. It yields the protein CASSRGTEAFF.

This clone was detected only a few times. The chain is built from TRBV6-6 and TRBJ1-6; a weak D match, TRBD1 (6 bases). CDR1 MNHNY and CDR2 SVGAGI come from the germline V gene (reference sequence). With 2 bases removed from V and 10 bases from J, the gap between germline ends came to 12 bases. The CDR3 consists of 14 residues. In DNA form, the CDR3 reads TGTGCCAGCAGTTACGTGACGACAGGCTCACCCCTCCACTTT. The encoded protein is CASSYVTTGSPLHF.

The table lists this clone with a few counts. The V call is TRBV5-4, the J call TRBJ2-2; a weak D match, TRBD2 (5 bases). This CDR3 spans 16 amino acids. Germline loops: CDR1 SGHNT, CDR2 YYREEE (reference sequence). Trimming stripped 2 bases from V and 0 bases from J, with 11 bases between. The CDR3 nucleotides are TGTGCCAGCAGCTTTCGGGGTCACGCGAACACCGGGGAGCTGTTTTTT. This translates into CASSFRGHANTGELFF.

V usage is TRBV15 and J usage is TRBJ1-4; TRBD1 matches 7 bases. V shed 5 bases, J shed 11 bases, and the junction held 17 bases outside the gene matches. CDR3 length equals 16 residues. Germline values: CDR1 LNHNV, CDR2 YYDKDF (reference sequence). The CDR3 DNA reads TGTGCCACCAGCTCCAGGGACAGATTTCCGGTCGGGAAACTGTTTTTT. Its protein product is CATSSRDRFPVGKLFF.

V gene TRBV7-8 combines with J gene TRBJ2-1; D not certain. The CDR3 is made up of 15 amino acids. The germline V gene has CDR1 SGHVS and CDR2 FQNEAQ. The V end was cut by 3 bases, the J end by 0 bases, with 9 bases between. In DNA, the CDR3 is TGTGCCAGCAGCTTCACGCGAAACTCCTACAATGAGCAGTTCTTC. Its protein product is CASSFTRNSYNEQFF. The whole variable domain, filled in from reference TRBV7-8 and TRBJ2-1, reads GAGVSQSPRYKVAKRGQDVALRCDPISGHVSLFWYQQALGQGPEFLTYFQNEAQLDKSGLPSDRFFAERPEGSVSTLKIQRTQQEDSAVYLCASSFTRNSYNEQFFGPGTRLTVL.